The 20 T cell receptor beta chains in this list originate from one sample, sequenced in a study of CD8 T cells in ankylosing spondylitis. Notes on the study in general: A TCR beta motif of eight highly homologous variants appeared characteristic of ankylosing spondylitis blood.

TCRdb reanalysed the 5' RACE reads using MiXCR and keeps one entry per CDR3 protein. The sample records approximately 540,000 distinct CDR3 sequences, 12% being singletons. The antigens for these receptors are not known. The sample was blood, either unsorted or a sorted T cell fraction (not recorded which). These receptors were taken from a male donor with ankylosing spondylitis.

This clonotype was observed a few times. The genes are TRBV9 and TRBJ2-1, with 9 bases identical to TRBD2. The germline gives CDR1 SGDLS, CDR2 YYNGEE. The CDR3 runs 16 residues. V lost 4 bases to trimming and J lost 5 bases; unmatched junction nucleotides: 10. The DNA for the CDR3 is TGTGCCAGCAGCAGGCCTGGACTAGCGTACAACAATGAGCAGTTCTTC. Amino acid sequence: CASSRPGLAYNNEQFF.

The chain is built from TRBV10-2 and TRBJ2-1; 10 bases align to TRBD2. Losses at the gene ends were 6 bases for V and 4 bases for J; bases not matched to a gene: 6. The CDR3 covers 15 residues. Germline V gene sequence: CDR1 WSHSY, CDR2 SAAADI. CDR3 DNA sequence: TGCGCCAGCAGAGAAGCGGGAGGGAGGTACAATGAGCAGTTCTTC. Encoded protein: CASREAGGRYNEQFF.

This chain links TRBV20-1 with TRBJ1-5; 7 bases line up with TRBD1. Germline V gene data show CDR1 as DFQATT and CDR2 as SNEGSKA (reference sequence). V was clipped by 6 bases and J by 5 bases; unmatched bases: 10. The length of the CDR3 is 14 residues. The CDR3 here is CSAEPTGFDQPQHF. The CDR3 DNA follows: TGCAGTGCCGAACCGACAGGGTTCGATCAGCCCCAGCATTTT.

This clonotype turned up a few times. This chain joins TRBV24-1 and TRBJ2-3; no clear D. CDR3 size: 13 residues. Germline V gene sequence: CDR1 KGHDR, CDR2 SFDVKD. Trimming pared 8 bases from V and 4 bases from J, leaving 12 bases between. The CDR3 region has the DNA TGTGCCACCAACCAGGCAAGGTCAGATACGCAGTATTTT. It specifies CATNQARSDTQYF.

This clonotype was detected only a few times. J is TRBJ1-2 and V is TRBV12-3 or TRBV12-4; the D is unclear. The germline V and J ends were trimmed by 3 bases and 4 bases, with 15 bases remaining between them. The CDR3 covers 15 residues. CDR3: CASSFSPSSTYGYTF. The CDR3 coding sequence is TGTGCCAGCAGTTTTTCCCCGAGTTCTACCTATGGCTACACCTTC.

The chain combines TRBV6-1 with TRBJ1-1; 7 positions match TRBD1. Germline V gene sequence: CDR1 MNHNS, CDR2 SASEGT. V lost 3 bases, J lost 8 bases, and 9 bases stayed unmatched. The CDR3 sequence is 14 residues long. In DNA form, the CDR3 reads TGTGCCAGCAGTGACAAACAGGGGAGAGGCGAAGCTTTCTTT. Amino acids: CASSDKQGRGEAFF.

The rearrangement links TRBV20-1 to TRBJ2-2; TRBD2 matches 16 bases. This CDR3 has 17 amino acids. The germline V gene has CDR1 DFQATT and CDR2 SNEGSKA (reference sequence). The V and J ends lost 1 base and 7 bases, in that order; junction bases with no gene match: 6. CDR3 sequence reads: CSARVGLAGGLLGELFF. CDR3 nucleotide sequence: TGCAGTGCTAGAGTGGGACTAGCGGGAGGGTTACTCGGGGAGCTGTTTTTT.

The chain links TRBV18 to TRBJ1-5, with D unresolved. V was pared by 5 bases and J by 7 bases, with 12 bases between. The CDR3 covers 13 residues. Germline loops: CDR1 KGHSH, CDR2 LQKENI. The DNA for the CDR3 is TGTGCCAGCTCAGGTGACGTCAACCAGCCCCAGCATTTT. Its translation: CASSGDVNQPQHF. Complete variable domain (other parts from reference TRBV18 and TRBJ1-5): NAGVMQNPRHLVRRRGQEARLRCSPMKGHSHVYWYRQLPEEGLKFMVYLQKENIIDESGMPKERFSAEFPKEGPSILRIQQVVRGDSAAYFCASSGDVNQPQHFGDGTRLSIL.

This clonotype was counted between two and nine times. The CDR3 protein is CSVVRDANTGELFF. CDR3 nucleotide sequence: TGCAGCGTCGTCCGGGATGCGAACACCGGGGAGCTGTTTTTT. This chain links TRBV29-1 with TRBJ2-2, with a weak D call TRBD2 (5 bases). Germline-derived CDR1 and CDR2 are SQVTM and ANQGSEA. V was trimmed by 6 bases and J by 0 bases, leaving 11 bases between them. This CDR3 has 14 amino acids.

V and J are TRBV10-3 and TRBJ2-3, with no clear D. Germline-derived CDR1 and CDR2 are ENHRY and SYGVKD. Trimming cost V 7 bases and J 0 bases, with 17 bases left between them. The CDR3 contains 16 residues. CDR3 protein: CAITDHLRRSTDTQYF. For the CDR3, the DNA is TGTGCCATCACGGATCATTTGCGGAGAAGCACAGATACGCAGTATTTT.

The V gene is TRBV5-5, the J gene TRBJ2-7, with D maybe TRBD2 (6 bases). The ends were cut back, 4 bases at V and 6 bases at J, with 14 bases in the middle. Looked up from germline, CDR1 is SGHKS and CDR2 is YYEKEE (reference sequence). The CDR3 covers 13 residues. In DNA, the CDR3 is TGTGCCAGCAGCGAGACTAGTAAGAGCGAGCAGTACTTC. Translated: CASSETSKSEQYF.

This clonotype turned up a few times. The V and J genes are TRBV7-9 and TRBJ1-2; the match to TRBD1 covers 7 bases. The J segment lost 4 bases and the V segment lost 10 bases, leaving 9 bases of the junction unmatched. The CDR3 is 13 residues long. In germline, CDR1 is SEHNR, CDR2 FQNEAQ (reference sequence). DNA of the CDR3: TGTGCCACCTCAAGGGACAGCTTCTATGGCTACACCTTC. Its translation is CATSRDSFYGYTF.

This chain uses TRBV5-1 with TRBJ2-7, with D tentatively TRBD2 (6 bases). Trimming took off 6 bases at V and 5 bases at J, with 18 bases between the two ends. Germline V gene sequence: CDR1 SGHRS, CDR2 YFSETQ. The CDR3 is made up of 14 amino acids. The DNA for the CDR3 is TGCGCCAGCACCCCGGGAGCCGAGGGCCACGAGCAGTACTTC. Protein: CASTPGAEGHEQYF.

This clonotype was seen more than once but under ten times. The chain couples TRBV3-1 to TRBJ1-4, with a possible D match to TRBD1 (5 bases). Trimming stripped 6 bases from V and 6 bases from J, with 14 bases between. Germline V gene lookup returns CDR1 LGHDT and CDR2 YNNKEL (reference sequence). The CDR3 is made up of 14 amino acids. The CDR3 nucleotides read TGTGCCAGCAGGCCCGGGGCGGCGGATGAAAAACTGTTTTTT. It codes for CASRPGAADEKLFF.

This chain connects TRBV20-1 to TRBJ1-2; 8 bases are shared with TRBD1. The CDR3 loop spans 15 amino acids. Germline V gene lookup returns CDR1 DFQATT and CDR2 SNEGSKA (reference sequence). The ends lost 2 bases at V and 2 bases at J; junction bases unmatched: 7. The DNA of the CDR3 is TGCAGTGCTAGACCGACAGGGGTTCGAAACTATGGCTACACCTTC. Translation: CSARPTGVRNYGYTF.

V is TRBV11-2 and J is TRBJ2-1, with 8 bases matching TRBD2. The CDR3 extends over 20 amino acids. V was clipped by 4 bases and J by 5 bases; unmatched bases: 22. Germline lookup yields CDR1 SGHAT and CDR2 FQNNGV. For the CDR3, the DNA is TGTGCCAGCAGCTCTCCCCCGGCTAGCGGGCTAATTAACGTTAACAATGAGCAGTTCTTC. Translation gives CASSSPPASGLINVNNEQFF.

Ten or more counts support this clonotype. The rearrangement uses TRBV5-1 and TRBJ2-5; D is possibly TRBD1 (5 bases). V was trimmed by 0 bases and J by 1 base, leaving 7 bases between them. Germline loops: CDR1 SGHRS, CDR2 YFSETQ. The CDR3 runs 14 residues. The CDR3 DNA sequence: TGCGCCAGCAGCTTGGGCAGGGTCCAAGAGACCCAGTACTTC. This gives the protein CASSLGRVQETQYF.

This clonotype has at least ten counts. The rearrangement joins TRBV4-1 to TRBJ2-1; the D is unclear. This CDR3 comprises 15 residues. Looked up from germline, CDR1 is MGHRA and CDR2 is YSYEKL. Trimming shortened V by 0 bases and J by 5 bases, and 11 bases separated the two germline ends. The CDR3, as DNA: TGCGCCAGCAGCCAAGATCGGGTAGCCCACAATGAGCAGTTCTTC. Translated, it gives CASSQDRVAHNEQFF.

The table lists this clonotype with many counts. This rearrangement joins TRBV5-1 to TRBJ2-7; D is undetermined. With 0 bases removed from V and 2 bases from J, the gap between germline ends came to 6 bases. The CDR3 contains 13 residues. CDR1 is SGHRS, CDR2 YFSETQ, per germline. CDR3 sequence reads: CASSLGLTYEQYF. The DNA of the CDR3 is TGCGCCAGCAGCTTGGGGCTTACCTACGAGCAGTACTTC.

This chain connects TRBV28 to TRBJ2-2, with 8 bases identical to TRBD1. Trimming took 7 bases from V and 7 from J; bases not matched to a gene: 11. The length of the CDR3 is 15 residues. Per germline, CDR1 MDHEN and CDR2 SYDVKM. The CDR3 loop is CASINAGGGNGELFF. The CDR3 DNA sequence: TGTGCCAGCATTAATGCAGGGGGCGGGAACGGGGAGCTGTTTTTT.